The 8 T cell receptor beta chains in this list originate from one sample, sequenced in a study of neoadjuvant anti-PD-1 for oral cavity cancer. The method was immunoSEQ multiplex PCR; TCRdb's version includes in-frame clones alone and lacks a portion of them. The top ten hold around 3.1% of the sample, which has 75,000 or so clones, about 80% seen once. Sequencing was performed on PBMCs, taken before nivolumab (anti-PD-1) treatment. These receptors originate from a person aged 35-80 years with oral cavity squamous cell carcinoma.

J is TRBJ1-2 and V is TRBV14; TRBD1 matches at 8 bases. This CDR3 has 15 amino acids. V trimming: 0 bases; J trimming: 7 bases; junction bases outside the gene matches: 7. CDR1 SGHDN and CDR2 FVKESK come from the germline V gene. This CDR3 reads CASSQDMHGTGGYTF. The CDR3 DNA sequence: TGTGCCAGCAGCCAAGATATGCACGGGACAGGTGGCTACACCTTC.

CDR3 loop: CASSDGLWYEQYF. The DNA for the CDR3 is TGTGCCAGCAGTGATGGGCTATGGTACGAGCAGTACTTC. The rearrangement uses TRBV25-1 and TRBJ2-7; D is unresolved. Trimming took off 3 bases at V and 4 bases at J, with 10 bases between the two ends. The CDR3 contains 13 residues. The germline V gene has CDR1 MGHDK and CDR2 SYGVNS.

This chain uses TRBV28 with TRBJ2-7; no clear D gene. Germline-derived CDR1 and CDR2 are MDHEN and SYDVKM. The CDR3 extends over 13 amino acids. V lost 6 bases, J lost 2 bases, and 11 bases lay in between. As DNA, the CDR3 is TGTGCCAGCAGCATTGACGGAACCTACGAGCAGTACTTC. Translated: CASSIDGTYEQYF.

CDR3 sequence reads: CASSPLASKRDTQYF. As DNA, the CDR3 is TGTGCCAGCAGCCCCCTGGCTAGCAAGCGGGATACGCAGTATTTT. The V and J genes are TRBV9 and TRBJ2-3, with a weak D call TRBD2 (5 bases). The germline V gene encodes CDR1 SGDLS and CDR2 YYNGEE. V dropped 4 bases and J dropped 6 bases, with 18 bases sitting between them. The CDR3 is 15 amino acids. Full variable domain (missing parts from reference TRBV9 and TRBJ2-3): DSGVTQTPKHLITATGQRVTLRCSPRSGDLSVYWYQQSLDQGLQFLIQYYNGEERAKGNILERFSAQQFPDLHSELNLSSLELGDSALYFCASSPLASKRDTQYFGPGTRLTVL.

This chain links TRBV19 with TRBJ1-5, with TRBD1 identical over 8 bases. This CDR3 region has 15 residues. Germline lookup yields CDR1 LNHDA and CDR2 SQIVND (reference sequence). V shed 10 bases and J 2 bases; nucleotides not matched to a gene: 10. In DNA form, the CDR3 reads TGTGCCACCAGGACAGGGAGTAACGGCAATCAGCCCCAGCATTTT. It yields the protein CATRTGSNGNQPQHF.

The chain joins TRBV25-1 to TRBJ2-3; TRBD1 matches at 9 bases. Losses at the gene ends were 2 bases for V and 6 bases for J; bases not matched to a gene: 12. The CDR3 has 17 residues. Germline CDR1 MGHDK, CDR2 SYGVNS. CDR3 DNA: TGTGCCAGCAGTGAAAATTCCGGGACAGGGATTAGGGATACGCAGTATTTT. Translated, it gives CASSENSGTGIRDTQYF.

CDR3 residues: CASSSRTSQNEQFF. The CDR3 DNA reads as TGTGCCAGCAGCTCCCGGACTAGCCAGAATGAGCAGTTCTTC. This rearrangement joins TRBV9 to TRBJ2-1; 8 bases are a match to TRBD2. The CDR3 is made up of 14 amino acids. The ends lost 4 bases at V and 7 bases at J; junction bases unmatched: 7. The germline V gene has CDR1 SGDLS and CDR2 YYNGEE. Variable domain in full (rest from reference TRBV9 and TRBJ2-1): DSGVTQTPKHLITATGQRVTLRCSPRSGDLSVYWYQQSLDQGLQFLIQYYNGEERAKGNILERFSAQQFPDLHSELNLSSLELGDSALYFCASSSRTSQNEQFFGPGTRLTVL.

This sequence joins TRBV29-1 and TRBJ1-1; tentative D call: TRBD1 (5 bases). Germline CDR1 and CDR2: SQVTM and ANQGSEA. V lost 6 bases and J 3 bases, leaving 14 bases between the germline ends. The CDR3 contains 13 residues. This CDR3 is CSVRLGEHTEAFF. The CDR3 coding sequence is TGCAGCGTCCGGCTGGGGGAACACACTGAAGCTTTCTTT.